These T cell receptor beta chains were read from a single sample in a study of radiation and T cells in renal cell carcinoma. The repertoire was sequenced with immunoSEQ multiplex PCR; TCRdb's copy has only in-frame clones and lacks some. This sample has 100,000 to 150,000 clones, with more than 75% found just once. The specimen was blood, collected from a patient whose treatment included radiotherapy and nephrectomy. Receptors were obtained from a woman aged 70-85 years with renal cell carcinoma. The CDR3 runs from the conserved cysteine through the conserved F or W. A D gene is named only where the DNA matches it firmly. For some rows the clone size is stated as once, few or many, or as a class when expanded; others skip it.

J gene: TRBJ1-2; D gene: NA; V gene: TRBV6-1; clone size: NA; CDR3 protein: CASSAETGPYGYTF; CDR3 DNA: TGTGCCAGCAGTGCCGAGACAGGACCCTATGGCTACACCTTC
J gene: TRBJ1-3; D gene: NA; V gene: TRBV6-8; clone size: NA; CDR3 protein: CASSYSQDTIYF; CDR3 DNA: TGTGCCAGCAGTTACTCCCAGGACACCATATATTTT
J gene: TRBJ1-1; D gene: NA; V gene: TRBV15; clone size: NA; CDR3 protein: CATSRGDKGSEAFF; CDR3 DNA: TGTGCCACCAGCAGAGGAGACAAGGGCTCTGAAGCTTTCTTT
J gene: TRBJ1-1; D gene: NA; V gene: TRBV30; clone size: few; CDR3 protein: CAWSVKPNTEAFF; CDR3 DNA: TGTGCCTGGAGTGTGAAACCGAACACTGAAGCTTTCTTT
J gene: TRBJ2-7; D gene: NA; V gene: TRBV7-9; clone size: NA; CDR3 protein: CASSLAGTPSREQYF; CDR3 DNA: TGTGCCAGCAGCCTCGCCGGGACACCCTCTCGGGAGCAGTACTTC
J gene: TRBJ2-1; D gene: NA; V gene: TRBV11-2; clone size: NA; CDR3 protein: CASSLIRGNEQFF; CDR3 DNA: TGTGCCAGCAGCTTGATCCGAGGAAATGAGCAGTTCTTC
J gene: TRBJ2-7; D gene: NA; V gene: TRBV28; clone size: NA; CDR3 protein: CASSYPPGQRAYEQYF; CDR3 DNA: TGTGCCAGCAGTTATCCTCCGGGGCAAAGGGCCTACGAGCAGTACTTC
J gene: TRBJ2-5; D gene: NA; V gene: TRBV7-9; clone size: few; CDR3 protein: CASSPKGGYSQETQYF; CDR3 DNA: TGTGCCAGCAGCCCGAAAGGGGGGTACAGCCAAGAGACCCAGTACTTC
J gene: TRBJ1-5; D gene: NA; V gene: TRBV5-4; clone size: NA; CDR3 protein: CASSLGPDQPQHF; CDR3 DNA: TGTGCCAGCAGCCTTGGACCCGATCAGCCCCAGCATTTT
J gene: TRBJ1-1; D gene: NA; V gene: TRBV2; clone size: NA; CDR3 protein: CASSVFDGGGTEAFF; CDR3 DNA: TGTGCCAGCAGTGTATTTGATGGAGGAGGCACTGAAGCTTTCTTT
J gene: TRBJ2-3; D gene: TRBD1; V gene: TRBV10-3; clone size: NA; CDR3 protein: CAITYGQGTSTDTQYF; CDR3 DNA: TGTGCCATCACGTATGGACAGGGTACGAGCACAGATACGCAGTATTTT
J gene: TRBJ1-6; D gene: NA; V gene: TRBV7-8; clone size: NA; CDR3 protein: CASSLGRGSNSPLHF; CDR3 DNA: TGTGCCAGCAGCTTAGGTAGAGGATCAAATTCACCCCTCCACTTT
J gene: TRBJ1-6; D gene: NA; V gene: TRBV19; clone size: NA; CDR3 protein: CASSQSSYNSPPHF; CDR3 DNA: TGTGCCAGTAGTCAAAGCTCCTATAATTCACCCCCCCACTTT
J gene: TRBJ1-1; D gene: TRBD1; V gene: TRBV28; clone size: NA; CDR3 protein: CASHRGPTEAFF; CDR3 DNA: TGTGCCAGCCACAGGGGGCCTACTGAAGCTTTCTTT
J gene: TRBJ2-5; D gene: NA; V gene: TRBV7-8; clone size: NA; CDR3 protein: CASSLARVETQYF; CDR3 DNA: TGTGCCAGCAGCTTAGCCAGGGTTGAGACCCAGTACTTC
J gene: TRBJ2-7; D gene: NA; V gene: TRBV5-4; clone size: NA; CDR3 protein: CASSTFYEQYF; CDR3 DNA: TGTGCCAGCAGCACCTTTTACGAGCAGTACTTC
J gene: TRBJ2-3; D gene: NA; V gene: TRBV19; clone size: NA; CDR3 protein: CATRNSGTDTQYF; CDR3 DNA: TGTGCCACCCGCAATAGCGGCACAGATACGCAGTATTTT
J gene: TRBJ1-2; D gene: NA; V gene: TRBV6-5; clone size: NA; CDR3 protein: CASSRGWQVGYGYTF; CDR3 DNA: TGTGCCAGCAGTCGGGGCTGGCAGGTTGGGTATGGCTACACCTTC
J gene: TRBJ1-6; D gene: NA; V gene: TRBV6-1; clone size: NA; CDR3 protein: CASSEARGHNSPLHF; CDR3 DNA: TGTGCCAGCAGTGAAGCCCGCGGGCACAATTCACCCCTCCACTTT
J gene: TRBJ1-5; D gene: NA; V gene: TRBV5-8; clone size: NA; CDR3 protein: CASSLGTGSSNQPQHF; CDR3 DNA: TGTGCCAGCAGCTTGGGTACAGGGTCAAGCAATCAGCCCCAGCATTTT
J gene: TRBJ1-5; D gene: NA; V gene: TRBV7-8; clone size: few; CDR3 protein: CASSQTGFFNQPQHF; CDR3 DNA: TGTGCCAGCAGTCAAACAGGGTTTTTCAATCAGCCCCAGCATTTT
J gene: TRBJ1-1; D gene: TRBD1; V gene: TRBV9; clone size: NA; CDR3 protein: CASSGRDRRNTEAFF; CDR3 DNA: TGTGCCAGCAGCGGCAGGGACAGGAGGAACACTGAAGCTTTCTTT
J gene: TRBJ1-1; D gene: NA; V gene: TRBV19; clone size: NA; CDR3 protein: CASSTLPQKGGTEAFF; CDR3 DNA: TGTGCCAGTAGTACCCTGCCCCAAAAGGGAGGCACTGAAGCTTTCTTT
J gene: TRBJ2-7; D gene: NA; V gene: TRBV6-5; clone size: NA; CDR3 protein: CASSSTTGGYEQYF; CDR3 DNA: TGTGCCAGCAGTTCTACGACAGGAGGCTACGAGCAGTACTTC
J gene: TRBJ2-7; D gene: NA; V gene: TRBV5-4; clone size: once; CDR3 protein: CASTPLGGGRDEQYF; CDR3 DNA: TGTGCCAGCACCCCCCTGGGGGGGGGCCGCGACGAGCAGTACTTC
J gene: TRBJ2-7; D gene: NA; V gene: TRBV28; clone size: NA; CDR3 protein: CASRQGKTYEQYF; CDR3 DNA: TGTGCCAGCAGGCAGGGGAAAACCTACGAGCAGTACTTC
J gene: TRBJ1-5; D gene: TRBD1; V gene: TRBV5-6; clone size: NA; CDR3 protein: CASSLFQGASNQPQHF; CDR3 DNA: TGTGCCAGCAGCTTGTTTCAGGGGGCGAGCAATCAGCCCCAGCATTTT
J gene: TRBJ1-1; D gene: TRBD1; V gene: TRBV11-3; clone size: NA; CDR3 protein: CASSLNPGGAGTEAFF; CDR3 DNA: TGTGCCAGCAGCTTAAATCCAGGGGGCGCAGGCACTGAAGCTTTCTTT
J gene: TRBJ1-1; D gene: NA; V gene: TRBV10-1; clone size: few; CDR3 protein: CASSFDIEAFF; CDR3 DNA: TGCGCCAGCAGTTTCGACATTGAAGCTTTCTTT
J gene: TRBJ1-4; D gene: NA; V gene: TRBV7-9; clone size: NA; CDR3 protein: CASSVSPRALNEKLFF; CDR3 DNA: TGTGCCAGCAGCGTCAGTCCCCGGGCTCTAAATGAAAAACTGTTTTTT
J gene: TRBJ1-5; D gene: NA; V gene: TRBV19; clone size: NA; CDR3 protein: CASSIETNLNQPQHF; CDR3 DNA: TGTGCCAGTAGTATAGAGACCAACCTCAATCAGCCCCAGCATTTT
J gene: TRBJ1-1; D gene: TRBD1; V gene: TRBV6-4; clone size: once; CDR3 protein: CASSEWDRGQTEAFF; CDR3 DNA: TGTGCCAGCAGTGAATGGGACAGGGGGCAAACTGAAGCTTTCTTT
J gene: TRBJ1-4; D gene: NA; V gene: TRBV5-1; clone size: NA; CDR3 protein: CASSLEAANEKLFF; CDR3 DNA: TGCGCCAGCAGCTTGGAGGCAGCTAATGAAAAACTGTTTTTT
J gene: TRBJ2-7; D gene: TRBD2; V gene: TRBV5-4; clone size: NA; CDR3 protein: CASSLERGEQYF; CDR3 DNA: TGTGCCAGCAGCTTGGAGCGGGGGGAGCAGTACTTC
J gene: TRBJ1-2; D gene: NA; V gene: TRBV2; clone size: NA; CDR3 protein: CASSEREWGYTF; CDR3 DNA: TGTGCCAGCAGTGAACGGGAGTGGGGCTACACCTTC
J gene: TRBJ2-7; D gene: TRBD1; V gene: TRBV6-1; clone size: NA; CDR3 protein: CASSEATGATHEQYF; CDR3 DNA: TGTGCCAGCAGTGAAGCGACAGGGGCTACTCACGAGCAGTACTTC
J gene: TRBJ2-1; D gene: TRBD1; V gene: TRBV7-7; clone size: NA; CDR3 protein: CASSLGRGRSSYNEQFF; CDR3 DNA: TGTGCTAGCAGCTTAGGCAGGGGGCGAAGTTCCTACAATGAGCAGTTCTTC
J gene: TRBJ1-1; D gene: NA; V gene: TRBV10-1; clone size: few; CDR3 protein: CASSESTPRVGTEAFF; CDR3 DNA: TGCGCCAGCAGTGAGTCGACACCGCGAGTCGGCACTGAAGCTTTCTTT
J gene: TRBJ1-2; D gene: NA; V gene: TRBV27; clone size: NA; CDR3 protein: CASSLLSGASYGYTF; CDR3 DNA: TGTGCCAGCAGTTTATTATCAGGGGCCTCCTATGGCTACACCTTC
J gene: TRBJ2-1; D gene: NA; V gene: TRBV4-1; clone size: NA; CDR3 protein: CASSQVPESSYNEQFF; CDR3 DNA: TGCGCCAGCAGCCAAGTACCAGAAAGCTCCTACAATGAGCAGTTCTTC
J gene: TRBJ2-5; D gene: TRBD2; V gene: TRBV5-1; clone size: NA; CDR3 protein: CASSLPAGETQYF; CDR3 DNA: TGCGCCAGCAGCTTGCCAGCGGGGGAGACCCAGTACTTC
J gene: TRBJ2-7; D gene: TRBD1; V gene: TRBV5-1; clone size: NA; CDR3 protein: CASSLRTGGYEQYF; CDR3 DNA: TGCGCCAGCAGCTTGAGGACAGGGGGCTACGAGCAGTACTTC
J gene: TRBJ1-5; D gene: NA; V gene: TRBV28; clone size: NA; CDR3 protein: CASSLVRDQPQHF; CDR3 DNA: TGTGCCAGCAGTTTAGTCAGGGATCAGCCCCAGCATTTT
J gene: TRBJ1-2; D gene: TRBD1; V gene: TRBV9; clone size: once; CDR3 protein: CASSFGTDYGYTF; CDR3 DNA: TGTGCCAGCAGCTTTGGGACAGACTATGGCTACACCTTC
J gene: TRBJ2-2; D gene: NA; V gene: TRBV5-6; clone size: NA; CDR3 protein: CASSLGLDGGELFF; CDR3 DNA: TGTGCCAGCAGCTTAGGCCTGGACGGCGGGGAGCTGTTTTTT
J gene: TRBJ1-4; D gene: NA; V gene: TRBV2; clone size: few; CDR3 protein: CASSLQGEKLFF; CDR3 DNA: TGTGCCAGCAGTTTACAAGGGGAAAAACTGTTTTTT
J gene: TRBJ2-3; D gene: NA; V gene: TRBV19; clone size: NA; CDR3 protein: CASSISADTQYF; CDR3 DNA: TGTGCCAGTAGTATAAGCGCCGATACGCAGTATTTT
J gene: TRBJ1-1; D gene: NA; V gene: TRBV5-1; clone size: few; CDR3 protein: CASSLAPTGNTEAFF; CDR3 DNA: TGCGCCAGCAGCTTGGCCCCGACAGGGAACACTGAAGCTTTCTTT
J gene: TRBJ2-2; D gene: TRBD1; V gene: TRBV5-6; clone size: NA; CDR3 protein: CASALRDRGITGELFF; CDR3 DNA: TGTGCCAGCGCACTCCGGGACAGGGGCATCACCGGGGAGCTGTTTTTT
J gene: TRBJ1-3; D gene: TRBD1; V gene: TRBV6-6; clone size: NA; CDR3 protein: CASSSGQGRGNTIYF; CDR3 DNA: TGTGCCAGCAGTTCCGGACAGGGGAGGGGAAACACCATATATTTT